This TCR beta chain was profiled in a study of T-cell reconstitution after alpha-beta-depleted transplantation in children. Concerning this clonotype: Its specificity is unknown.

Study-level findings and limits: At around two months after transplant, the alpha-beta T cells were reportedly derived from several hundred expanded clones that came from non-depleted graft cells. Diversity of TCRbeta at day 60 was high in some patients, arising from surviving recipient T cells and thymic progenitors. After one year, T-cell counts and TCRbeta diversity mostly came from new T cells.

The CDR3 is 17 amino acids. With 0 bases removed from V and 3 bases from J, the gap between germline ends came to 15 bases. The germline gives CDR1 MGHRA, CDR2 YSYEKL. The library targeted TCRbeta and was prepared with unique molecular identifiers. TCRdb recomputed calls from the PCR reads with MiXCR, one row per CDR3 protein. The sample has roughly 200,000 distinct CDR3 sequences, roughly 8.1% seen once; the top ten hold 35% to 40%. The sequence was obtained from a male patient aged 2-15 years who had a stem cell transplant for acute myeloid leukemia, so the T cells may come from the graft donor. Specimen: PBMCs, mostly from graft donor cells, collected 360 days after TCRalphabeta/CD19-depleted stem cell transplant. The chain links TRBV4-1 to TRBJ1-5, with D unresolved. The CDR3 DNA sequence: TGCGCCAGCAGCCAAGATTCAGGCCAAAGGAACAATCAGCCCCAGCATTTT. Protein product: CASSQDSGQRNNQPQHF.